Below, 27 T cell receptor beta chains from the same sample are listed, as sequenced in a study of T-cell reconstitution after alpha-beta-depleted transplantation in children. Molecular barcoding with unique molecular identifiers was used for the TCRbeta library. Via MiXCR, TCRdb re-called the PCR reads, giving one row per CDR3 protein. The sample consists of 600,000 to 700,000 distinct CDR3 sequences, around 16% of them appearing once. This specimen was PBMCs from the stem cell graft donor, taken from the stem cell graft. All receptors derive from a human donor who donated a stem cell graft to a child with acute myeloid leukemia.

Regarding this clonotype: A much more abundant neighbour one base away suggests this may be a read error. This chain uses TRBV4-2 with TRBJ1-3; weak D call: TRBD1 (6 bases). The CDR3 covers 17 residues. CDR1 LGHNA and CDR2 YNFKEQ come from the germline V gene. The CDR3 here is CASSEALGGFSGHTIYF. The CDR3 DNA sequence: TGTGCCAGCAGCGAAGCCTTGGGGGGCTTCTCTGGACACACCATATATTTT.

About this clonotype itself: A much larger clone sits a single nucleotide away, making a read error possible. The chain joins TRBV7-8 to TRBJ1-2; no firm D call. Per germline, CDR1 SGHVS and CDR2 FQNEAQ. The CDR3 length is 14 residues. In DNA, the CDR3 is TGTGCCATCAGCTTGGACGGAGCTAACTATGGCTACACCTTC. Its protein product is CAISLDGANYGYTF.

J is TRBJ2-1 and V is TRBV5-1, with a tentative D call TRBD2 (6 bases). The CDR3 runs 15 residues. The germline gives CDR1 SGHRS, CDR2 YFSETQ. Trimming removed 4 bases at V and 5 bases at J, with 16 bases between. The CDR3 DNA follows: TGCGCCAGCAGCCCCCGCGGGGTGCGGAACAATGAGCAGTTCTTC. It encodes CASSPRGVRNNEQFF.

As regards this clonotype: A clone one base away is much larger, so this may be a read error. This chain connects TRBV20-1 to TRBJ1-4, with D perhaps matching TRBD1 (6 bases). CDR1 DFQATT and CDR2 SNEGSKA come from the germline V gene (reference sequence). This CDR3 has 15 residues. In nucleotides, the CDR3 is TGCTGTGCTAGAGATCATAGGGGGGATAATGAAAAACTGTTTTTT. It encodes CCARDHRGDNEKLFF.

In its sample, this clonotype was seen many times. CDR3 in amino acids: CASSFQGYVNEQYF. In nucleotides, the CDR3 is TGTGCCAGCAGTTTCCAGGGGTATGTCAACGAGCAGTACTTC. The V call is TRBV12-3 or TRBV12-4, the J call TRBJ2-7, with D possibly TRBD1 on 6 matching bases. The CDR3 runs 14 residues. V was pared by 3 bases and J by 5 bases, with 14 bases between.

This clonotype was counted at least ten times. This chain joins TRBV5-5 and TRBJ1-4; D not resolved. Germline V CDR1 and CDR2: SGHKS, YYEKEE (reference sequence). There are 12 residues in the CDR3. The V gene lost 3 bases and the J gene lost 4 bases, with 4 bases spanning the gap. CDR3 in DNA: TGTGCCAGCAGCTCCGATAATGAAAAACTGTTTTTT. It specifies CASSSDNEKLFF.

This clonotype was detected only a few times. The chain's CDR3 is CSARTGSTEAFF. CDR3 DNA: TGCAGCGCCCGGACAGGGAGCACTGAAGCTTTCTTT. The rearrangement uses TRBV29-1 and TRBJ1-1; 8 nucleotides match TRBD1. Germline lookup yields CDR1 SQVTM and CDR2 ANQGSEA. This CDR3 is built from 12 residues. Trimming cost V 7 bases and J 4 bases; bases outside gene matches: 5.

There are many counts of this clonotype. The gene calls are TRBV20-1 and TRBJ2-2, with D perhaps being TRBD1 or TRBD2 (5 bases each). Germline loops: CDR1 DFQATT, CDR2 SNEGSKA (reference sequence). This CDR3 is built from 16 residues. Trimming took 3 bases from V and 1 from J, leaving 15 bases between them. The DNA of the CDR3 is TGCAGTGCTAGGAAAACGGGGCAGTTGAACACCGGGGAGCTGTTTTTT. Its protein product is CSARKTGQLNTGELFF.

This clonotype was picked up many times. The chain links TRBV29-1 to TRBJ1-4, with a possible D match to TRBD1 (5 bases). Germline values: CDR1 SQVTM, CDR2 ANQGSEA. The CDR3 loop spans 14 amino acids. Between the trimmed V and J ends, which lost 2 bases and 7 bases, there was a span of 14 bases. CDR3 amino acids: CSVELAGNPEKLFF. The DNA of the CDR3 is TGCAGCGTTGAACTGGCAGGGAACCCTGAAAAACTGTTTTTT.

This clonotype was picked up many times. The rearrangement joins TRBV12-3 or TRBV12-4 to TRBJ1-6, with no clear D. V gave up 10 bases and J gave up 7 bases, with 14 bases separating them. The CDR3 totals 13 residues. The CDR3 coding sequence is TGTGCCACCCGGCAGGCCTCAAATTCACCCCTCCACTTT. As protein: CATRQASNSPLHF.

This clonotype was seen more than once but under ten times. CDR3 amino acids: CASSYSGTEQYF. CDR3 DNA sequence: TGTGCCAGCAGTTACTCGGGGACAGAGCAGTACTTC. The J gene is TRBJ2-7, the V gene TRBV6-6; tentative D call: TRBD1 (6 bases). CDR1 and CDR2 from the germline V gene are MNHNY and SVGAGI (reference sequence). The V gene lost 0 bases and the J gene lost 7 bases, with 7 bases spanning the gap. The CDR3 spans 12 residues.

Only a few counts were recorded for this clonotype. The CDR3 loop reads CATSSAGSGEKLFF. CDR3 nucleotide sequence: TGTGCCACCAGCAGTGCAGGGAGTGGCGAAAAACTGTTTTTT. The chain couples TRBV15 to TRBJ1-4; a possible D gene is TRBD1 (5 bases). Trimming removed 3 bases at V and 8 bases at J, with 13 bases between. This CDR3 comprises 14 residues. CDR1 is LNHNV and CDR2 is YYDKDF in the germline V gene (reference sequence).

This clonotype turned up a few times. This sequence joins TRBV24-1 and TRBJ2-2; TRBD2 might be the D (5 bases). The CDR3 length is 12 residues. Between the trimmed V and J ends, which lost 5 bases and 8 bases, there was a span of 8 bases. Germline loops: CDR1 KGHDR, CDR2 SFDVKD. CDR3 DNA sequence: TGTGCCACCAGTGGGACTTCGGGGGAGCTGTTTTTT. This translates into CATSGTSGELFF.

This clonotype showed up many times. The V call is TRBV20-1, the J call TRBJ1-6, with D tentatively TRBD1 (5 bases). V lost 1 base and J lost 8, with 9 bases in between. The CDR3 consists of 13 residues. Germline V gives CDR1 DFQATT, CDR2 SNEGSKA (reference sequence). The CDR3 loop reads CSARGGEDSPLHF. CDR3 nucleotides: TGCAGTGCTAGAGGGGGGGAAGATTCACCCCTCCACTTT.

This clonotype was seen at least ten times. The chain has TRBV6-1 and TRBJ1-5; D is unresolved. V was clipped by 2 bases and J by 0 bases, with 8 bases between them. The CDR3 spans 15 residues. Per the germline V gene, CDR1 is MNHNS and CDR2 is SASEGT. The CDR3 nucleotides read TGTGCCAGCAGTGAAAGGGTAAATAGCAATCAGCCCCAGCATTTT. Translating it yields CASSERVNSNQPQHF.

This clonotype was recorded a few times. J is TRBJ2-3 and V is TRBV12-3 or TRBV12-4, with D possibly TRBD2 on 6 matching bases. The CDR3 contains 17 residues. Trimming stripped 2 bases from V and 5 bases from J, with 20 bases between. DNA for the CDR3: TGTGCCAGCAGTTTACCCTCTAGCGCCGTAGGACGAGATACGCAGTATTTT. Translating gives CASSLPSSAVGRDTQYF.

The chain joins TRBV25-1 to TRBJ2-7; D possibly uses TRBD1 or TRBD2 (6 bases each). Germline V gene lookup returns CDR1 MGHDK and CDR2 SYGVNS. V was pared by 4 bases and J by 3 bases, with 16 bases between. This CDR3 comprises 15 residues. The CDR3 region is CASSVPTGTGYEQYF. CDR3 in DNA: TGTGCCAGCAGTGTACCTACAGGGACTGGCTACGAGCAGTACTTC.

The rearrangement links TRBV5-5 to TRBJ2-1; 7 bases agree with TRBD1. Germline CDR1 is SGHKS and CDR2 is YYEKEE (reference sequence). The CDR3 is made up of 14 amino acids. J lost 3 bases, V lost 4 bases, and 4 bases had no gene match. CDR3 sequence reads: CASSHGTDYNEQFF. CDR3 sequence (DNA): TGTGCCAGCAGCCACGGGACAGACTACAATGAGCAGTTCTTC. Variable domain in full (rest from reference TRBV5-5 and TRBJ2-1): DAGVTQSPTHLIKTRGQQVTLRCSPISGHKSVSWYQQVLGQGPQFIFQYYEKEERGRGNFPDRFSARQFPNYSSELNVNALLLGDSALYLCASSHGTDYNEQFFGPGTRLTVL.

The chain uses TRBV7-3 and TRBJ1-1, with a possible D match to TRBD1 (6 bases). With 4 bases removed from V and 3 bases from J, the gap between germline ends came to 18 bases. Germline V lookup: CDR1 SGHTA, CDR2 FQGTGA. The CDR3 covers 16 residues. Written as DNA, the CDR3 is TGTGCCAGCAGCTCAAGGGGGGGCGCGAGGGACACTGAAGCTTTCTTT. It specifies CASSSRGGARDTEAFF.

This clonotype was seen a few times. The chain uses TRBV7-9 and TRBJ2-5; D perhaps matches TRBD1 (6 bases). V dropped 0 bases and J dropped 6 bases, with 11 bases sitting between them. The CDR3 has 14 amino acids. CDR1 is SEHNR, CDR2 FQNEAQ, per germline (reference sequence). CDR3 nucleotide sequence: TGTGCCAGCAGCTTAGCCCAGGGGTCCAAGACCCAGTACTTC. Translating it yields CASSLAQGSKTQYF.

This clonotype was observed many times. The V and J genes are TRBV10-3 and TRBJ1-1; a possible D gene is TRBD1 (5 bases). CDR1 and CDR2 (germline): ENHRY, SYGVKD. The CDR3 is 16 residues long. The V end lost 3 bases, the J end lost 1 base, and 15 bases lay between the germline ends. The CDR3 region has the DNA TGTGCCATCAGTGACGGCCTGGGACGGAAGAACACTGAAGCTTTCTTT. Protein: CAISDGLGRKNTEAFF.

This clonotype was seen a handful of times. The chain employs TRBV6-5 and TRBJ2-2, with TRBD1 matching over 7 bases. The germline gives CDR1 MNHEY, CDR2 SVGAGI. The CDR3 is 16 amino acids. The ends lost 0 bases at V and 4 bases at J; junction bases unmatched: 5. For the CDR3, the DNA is TGTGCCAGCAGTTACTCGACAGGGTGGAGCACCGGGGAGCTGTTTTTT. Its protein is CASSYSTGWSTGELFF.

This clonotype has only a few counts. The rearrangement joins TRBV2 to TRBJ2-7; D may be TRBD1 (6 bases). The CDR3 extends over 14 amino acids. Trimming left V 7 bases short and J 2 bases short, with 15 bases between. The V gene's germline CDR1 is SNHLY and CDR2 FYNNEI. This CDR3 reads CASKDRLNTYEQYF. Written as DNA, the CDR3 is TGTGCCAGCAAGGACAGACTCAACACCTACGAGCAGTACTTC.

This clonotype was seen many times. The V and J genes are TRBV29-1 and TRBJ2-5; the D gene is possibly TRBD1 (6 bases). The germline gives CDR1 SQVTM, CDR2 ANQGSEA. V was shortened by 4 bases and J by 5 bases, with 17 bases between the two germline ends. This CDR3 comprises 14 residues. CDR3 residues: CSVVDSQTRETQYF. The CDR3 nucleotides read TGCAGCGTTGTGGACAGCCAAACGCGGGAGACCCAGTACTTC.

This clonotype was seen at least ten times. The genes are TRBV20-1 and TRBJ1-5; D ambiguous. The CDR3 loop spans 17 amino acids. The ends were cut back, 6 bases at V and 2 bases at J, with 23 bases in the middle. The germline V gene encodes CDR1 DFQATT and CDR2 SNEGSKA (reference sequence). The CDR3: CSAGTPPLDFGNQPQHF. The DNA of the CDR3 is TGCAGTGCGGGCACACCACCCTTAGATTTCGGCAATCAGCCCCAGCATTTT.

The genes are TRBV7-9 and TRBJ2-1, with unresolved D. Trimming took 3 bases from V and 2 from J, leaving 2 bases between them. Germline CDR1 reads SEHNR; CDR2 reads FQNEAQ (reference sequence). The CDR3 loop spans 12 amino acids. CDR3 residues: CASSFPYNEQFF. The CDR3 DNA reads TGTGCCAGCAGCTTCCCCTACAATGAGCAGTTCTTC.

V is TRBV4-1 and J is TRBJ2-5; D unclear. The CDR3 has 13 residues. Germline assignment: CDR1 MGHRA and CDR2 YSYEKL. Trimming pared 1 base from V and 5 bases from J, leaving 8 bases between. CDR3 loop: CASSQVRSETQYF. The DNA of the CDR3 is TGCGCCAGCAGCCAAGTTCGGTCGGAGACCCAGTACTTC.